Below are 14 T cell receptor beta chains sequenced from a single sample in a study of blood T cell repertoires in COVID-19. This table comes from immunoSEQ multiplex PCR, and its TCRdb copy is limited to in-frame clones, with some not included. Among roughly 98,000 clones listed, around 94% were seen once. Input material: peripheral blood. These receptors came from a woman aged 60-70 years with active COVID-19.

CDR3 loop: CASSYSTGLQPQHF. DNA of the CDR3: TGTGCCAGCAGTTACTCAACAGGGTTACAGCCCCAGCATTTT. The chain is built from TRBV6-2 or TRBV6-3 and TRBJ1-5; D possibly corresponds to TRBD1 (6 bases). Per the germline V gene, CDR1 is MNHEY and CDR2 is SVGEGT. V dropped 0 bases and J dropped 7 bases, with 10 bases sitting between them. The length of the CDR3 is 14 residues.

V and J are TRBV7-2 and TRBJ2-1, with 7 positions matching TRBD1. CDR1 and CDR2 (germline): SGHTA, FQGNSA. The CDR3 sequence is 14 residues long. V was pared by 3 bases and J by 4 bases, with 3 bases of the junction left unmatched. For the CDR3, the DNA is TGTGCCAGCAGCTTTAGACAGGGATACAATGAGCAGTTCTTC. Translation gives CASSFRQGYNEQFF. The complete variable domain, with remaining parts taken from reference TRBV7-2 and TRBJ2-1, reads GAGVSQSPSNKVTEKGKDVELRCDPISGHTALYWYRQSLGQGLEFLIYFQGNSAPDKSGLPSDRFSAERTGGSVSTLTIQRTQQEDSAVYLCASSFRQGYNEQFFGPGTRLTVL.

The chain employs TRBV28 and TRBJ2-7; a weak D match, TRBD2 (6 bases). Trimming cost V 2 bases and J 2 bases, with 22 bases left between them. The CDR3 is 18 residues long. CDR1 MDHEN and CDR2 SYDVKM come from the germline V gene. CDR3 nucleotide sequence: TGTGCCAGCAGTTTACCCCTGGGGCAGGGACTGGGTGCCTACGAGCAGTACTTC. It specifies CASSLPLGQGLGAYEQYF.

The V call is TRBV11-2, the J call TRBJ1-1; unclear D gene. Germline V gives CDR1 SGHAT, CDR2 FQNNGV. CDR3 size: 13 residues. Between the trimmed V and J ends, which lost 0 bases and 1 base, there was a span of 3 bases. CDR3: CASSLDRNTEAFF. CDR3 DNA: TGTGCCAGCAGCTTAGACAGGAACACTGAAGCTTTCTTT.

The rearrangement uses TRBV5-1 and TRBJ1-2; 7 bases fit TRBD1. Germline CDR1 and CDR2: SGHRS and YFSETQ. This CDR3 comprises 15 residues. Unmatched junction bases numbered 6, after V lost 0 bases and J lost 4 bases. CDR3 in amino acids: CASSLDIGGGYGYTF. CDR3 DNA sequence: TGCGCCAGCAGCTTGGATATAGGGGGCGGCTATGGCTACACCTTC.

The rearrangement uses TRBV6-9 and TRBJ1-6, with TRBD1 matching over 8 bases. The CDR3 runs to 15 residues. Trimming at V came to 6 bases and at J to 6 bases, leaving 7 bases not matched to a gene. Germline V gives CDR1 MNHGY, CDR2 SVAAGI. CDR3 nucleotides: TGTGCCAGCAGCGGGACAGGTACGGCTAATTCACCCCTCCACTTT. This encodes CASSGTGTANSPLHF.

This clone was counted a single time. V is TRBV11-2 and J is TRBJ2-3, with 9 bases matching TRBD1. CDR1 and CDR2 (germline): SGHAT, FQNNGV. This CDR3 is 14 amino acids long. After removal of 4 bases from V and 5 bases from J, the junction contained 4 bases not matched to a gene. CDR3 sequence: CASSSQGAKDTQYF. For the CDR3, the DNA is TGTGCCAGCAGCTCACAGGGGGCAAAAGATACGCAGTATTTT. Together with reference TRBV11-2 and TRBJ2-3, the CDR3 gives the full variable domain: EAGVAQSPRYKIIEKRQSVAFWCNPISGHATLYWYQQILGQGPKLLIQFQNNGVVDDSQLPKDRFSAERLKGVDSTLKIQPAKLEDSAVYLCASSSQGAKDTQYFGPGTRLTVL.

This sequence joins TRBV18 and TRBJ2-1; perhaps TRBD1 as D (6 bases). Germline loops: CDR1 KGHSH, CDR2 LQKENI. CDR3 length: 15 residues. V gave up 3 bases and J gave up 9 bases, with 18 bases separating them. The CDR3 reads CASSPLTGTNGEQFF. For the CDR3, the DNA is TGTGCCAGCTCACCCTTAACAGGGACCAATGGTGAGCAGTTCTTC.

The chain joins TRBV24-1 to TRBJ2-6; D is unclear. V was clipped by 5 bases and J by 0 bases, with 10 bases between them. This CDR3 spans 16 amino acids. Germline assignment: CDR1 KGHDR and CDR2 SFDVKD. CDR3 DNA sequence: TGTGCCACCAGTGCCGCCGAGTTCTCTGGGGCCAACGTCCTGACTTTC. This sequence encodes CATSAAEFSGANVLTF.

This chain joins TRBV21-1 and TRBJ2-1; the table's D call, TRBD2, was not checked against the DNA. TRBV21-1 is tagged as a pseudogene. This CDR3 contains 16 residues. The CDR3 DNA is TGTGCCAGCAGAGGGGAGATGGGGGAGGGGTACAATGAGCAGTTCTTC. This sequence encodes CASRGEMGEGYNEQFF.

Here the CDR3 reads CASSQNSGSYNEQFF. The CDR3 bases are TGTGCCAGCAGCCAAAATAGCGGGAGCTACAATGAGCAGTTCTTC. The chain couples TRBV16 to TRBJ2-1; 9 bases are a match to TRBD2. J lost 3 bases, V lost 2 bases, and 2 bases had no gene match. Germline CDR1 KGHSY, CDR2 FQNENV. The CDR3 spans 15 residues.

The chain couples TRBV2 to TRBJ2-1; TRBD2 agrees at 10 bases. Germline lookup yields CDR1 SNHLY and CDR2 FYNNEI. The CDR3 has 16 amino acids. V dropped 6 bases and J dropped 3; count of bases not matched to a gene: 8. The CDR3 bases are TGTGCCAGCAGGAAAATAGCGGGGGGTGTCTACAATGAGCAGTTCTTC. Translating it yields CASRKIAGGVYNEQFF. Supplemented by reference TRBV2 and TRBJ2-1, the full variable domain reads EPEVTQTPSHQVTQMGQEVILRCVPISNHLYFYWYRQILGQKVEFLVSFYNNEISEKSEIFDDQFSVERPDGSNFTLKIRSTKLEDSAMYFCASRKIAGGVYNEQFFGPGTRLTVL.

The gene calls are TRBV9 and TRBJ1-1, with a tentative D call TRBD1 (5 bases). V lost 3 bases to trimming and J lost 6 bases, with 12 bases between them. CDR3 length equals 13 residues. The V gene's germline CDR1 is SGDLS and CDR2 YYNGEE. Written as DNA, the CDR3 is TGTGCCAGCAGCGCAGGGCTTCGCGCTGAAGCTTTCTTT. This codes for CASSAGLRAEAFF.

The rearrangement links TRBV2 to TRBJ1-4; 10 positions agree with TRBD1. Trimming cost V 1 base and J 8 bases; bases outside gene matches: 4. The CDR3 spans 15 residues. Germline lookup yields CDR1 SNHLY and CDR2 FYNNEI. The CDR3 spells CASSEGQGAGEKLFF. DNA of the CDR3: TGTGCCAGCAGTGAAGGACAGGGGGCTGGCGAAAAACTGTTTTTT. Together with reference TRBV2 and TRBJ1-4, the CDR3 gives the full variable domain: EPEVTQTPSHQVTQMGQEVILRCVPISNHLYFYWYRQILGQKVEFLVSFYNNEISEKSEIFDDQFSVERPDGSNFTLKIRSTKLEDSAMYFCASSEGQGAGEKLFFGSGTQLSVL.